This TCR beta chain derives from a study of lymphopenia after photon versus proton radiotherapy. General observations from the study: Post-nadir TCR diversity decline inversely tracked overall survival among those who died.

The CDR3 has 15 residues. V gave up 7 bases and J gave up 5 bases; unmatched junction bases: 10. Germline CDR1 is MNHEY and CDR2 is SMNVEV (reference sequence). Assay: immunoSEQ multiplex PCR; the TCRdb copy retains only in-frame clones and omits some. The sample has about 22,000 clones, about 89% seen once. The sample holds one count of this clone. Its antigen is unknown. This receptor was taken from an older man with esophageal cancer. V gene TRBV27 combines with J gene TRBJ2-5; 10 positions agree with TRBD2. Sequences were derived from peripheral blood, sampled from a patient treated with proton-based radiotherapy. The CDR3 sequence is CASTHLAGAVETQYF. CDR3 DNA: TGTGCCAGCACCCATCTAGCGGGGGCCGTCGAGACCCAGTACTTC.